This T cell receptor beta chain came from a study of beta chain features in type 1 diabetes. Study context: Sorted cells numbering around 110,000,000 were examined across all samples.

Trimming cost V 2 bases and J 9 bases, with 11 bases left between them. Germline V gene sequence: CDR1 SGHDN, CDR2 FVKESK. This CDR3 is 13 amino acids long. The study reverse transcribed the entire isolated RNA, so it sequenced expressed TCRB transcripts. TCRdb's table, derived via immunoSEQ multiplex PCR, lists solely in-frame clones and lacks some. The sample holds about half a million clones, approximately 31% seen once. The study's findings and limits: PCR could preferentially amplify shorter templates, alike in patients and controls. Shortening that was moderate but significant affected the TCRB CDR3s of Type 1 diabetes patients in all four CD4+ subsets.

Comment on this clone: No antigen is known for it.

The clonotype was recovered from a man between 18 and 35 years old in good health. V usage is TRBV14 and J usage is TRBJ2-1; D may match TRBD1 or TRBD2 (5 bases each). Sequencing was done on a sample of naive CD4+ T cells from blood. CDR3 nucleotides: TGTGCCAGCAGCCAACGGCAGAGGGGTGAGCAGTTCTTC. Translating it yields CASSQRQRGEQFF.